This passage covers 8 T cell receptor beta chains from one sample sequenced in a study of technical replicates of blood from four donors. TCRdb keeps only in-frame clones here, not all; method: immunoSEQ multiplex PCR. The table includes tens of thousands of clones, over 85% detected once. The sequencing input was T cells isolated from PBMCs. The receptor set was obtained from a human donor in good health.

V is TRBV29-1 and J is TRBJ1-1; TRBD1 might be the D (5 bases). Trimming pared 2 bases from V and 8 bases from J, leaving 24 bases between. Looked up from germline, CDR1 is SQVTM and CDR2 is ANQGSEA. The CDR3 covers 16 residues. The CDR3 loop is CSVEPTPSTTDAEAFF. The CDR3 DNA follows: TGCAGCGTTGAACCCACTCCTTCTACGACAGACGCAGAAGCTTTCTTT.

The chain employs TRBV28 and TRBJ2-7; 7 bases match TRBD2. Germline CDR1 MDHEN, CDR2 SYDVKM. This CDR3 has 13 amino acids. V lost 5 bases to trimming and J lost 3 bases; unmatched junction nucleotides: 4. The CDR3 coding sequence is TGTGCCAGCAGTCCCGGGAGGATCTACGAGCAGTACTTC. Amino acid sequence: CASSPGRIYEQYF.

This chain connects TRBV10-2 to TRBJ1-1; 7 bases are shared with TRBD1. V lost 6 bases to trimming and J lost 3 bases; unmatched junction nucleotides: 7. Germline V gene lookup returns CDR1 WSHSY and CDR2 SAAADI. The CDR3 has 14 residues. The CDR3 coding sequence is TGCGCCAGCAGGTCGACAGGGACTTACACTGAAGCTTTCTTT. Its translation is CASRSTGTYTEAFF.

The chain carries TRBV5-1 and TRBJ2-3; TRBD1 agrees at 7 bases. J lost 3 bases, V lost 4 bases, and 8 bases had no gene match. The CDR3 is made up of 15 amino acids. Germline V gene sequence: CDR1 SGHRS, CDR2 YFSETQ. The CDR3 is CASSAQGMGTDTQYF. The CDR3 DNA is TGCGCCAGCAGCGCACAGGGGATGGGAACAGATACGCAGTATTTT.

This clone has only a few counts. The chain recombines TRBV9 with TRBJ1-1; D is uncertain. Looked up from germline, CDR1 is SGDLS and CDR2 is YYNGEE. The CDR3 loop spans 12 amino acids. V was clipped by 3 bases and J by 5 bases, with 8 bases between them. CDR3 DNA: TGTGCCAGCAGCGCGGGAAGGACTGAAGCTTTCTTT. This gives the protein CASSAGRTEAFF. The whole variable domain, remainder taken from reference TRBV9 and TRBJ1-1, is DSGVTQTPKHLITATGQRVTLRCSPRSGDLSVYWYQQSLDQGLQFLIQYYNGEERAKGNILERFSAQQFPDLHSELNLSSLELGDSALYFCASSAGRTEAFFGQGTRLTVV.

The rearrangement uses TRBV6-1 and TRBJ2-1; 7 bases map to TRBD2. This CDR3 comprises 15 residues. Per germline, CDR1 MNHNS and CDR2 SASEGT. Losses at the gene ends were 8 bases for V and 6 bases for J; bases not matched to a gene: 13. The CDR3 nucleotides read TGTGCCAGCGGGGGTCTAGCGGAAGTACTCAATGAGCAGTTCTTC. It encodes CASGGLAEVLNEQFF.

This clone was detected only once. This sequence joins TRBV19 and TRBJ2-5; 7 nucleotides agree with TRBD1. The CDR3 has 13 residues. CDR1 is LNHDA, CDR2 SQIVND, per germline (reference sequence). V shed 10 bases and J 3 bases; nucleotides not matched to a gene: 8. This chain's CDR3 is CATSTGRKETQYF. CDR3 DNA: TGTGCCACTTCGACAGGGCGAAAAGAGACCCAGTACTTC.

V is TRBV14 and J is TRBJ2-3, with 9 bases fitting TRBD1. The CDR3 spans 16 residues. CDR1 is SGHDN and CDR2 is FVKESK in the germline V gene. Trimming cost V 4 bases and J 7 bases; bases outside gene matches: 12. The CDR3 bases are TGTGCCAGCAGCCTGACCGGGACAGGGAAGTTTTATACGCAGTATTTT. Translating gives CASSLTGTGKFYTQYF. Combining the CDR3 with reference TRBV14 and TRBJ2-3 gives the whole variable domain EAGVTQFPSHSVIEKGQTVTLRCDPISGHDNLYWYRRVMGKEIKFLLHFVKESKQDESGMPNNRFLAERTGGTYSTLKVQPAELEDSGVYFCASSLTGTGKFYTQYFGPGTRLTVL.